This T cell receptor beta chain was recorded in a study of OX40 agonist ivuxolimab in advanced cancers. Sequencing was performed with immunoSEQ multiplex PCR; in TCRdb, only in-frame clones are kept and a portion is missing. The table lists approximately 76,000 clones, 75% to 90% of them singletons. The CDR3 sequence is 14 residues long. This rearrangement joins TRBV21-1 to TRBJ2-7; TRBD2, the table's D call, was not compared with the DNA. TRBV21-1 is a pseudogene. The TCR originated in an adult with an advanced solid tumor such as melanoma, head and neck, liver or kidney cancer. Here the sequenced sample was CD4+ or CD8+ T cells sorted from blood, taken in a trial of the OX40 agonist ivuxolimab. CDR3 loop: CASPTRGRSYEQYF. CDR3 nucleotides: TGTGCCAGCCCCACCCGCGGGAGATCCTACGAGCAGTACTTC.